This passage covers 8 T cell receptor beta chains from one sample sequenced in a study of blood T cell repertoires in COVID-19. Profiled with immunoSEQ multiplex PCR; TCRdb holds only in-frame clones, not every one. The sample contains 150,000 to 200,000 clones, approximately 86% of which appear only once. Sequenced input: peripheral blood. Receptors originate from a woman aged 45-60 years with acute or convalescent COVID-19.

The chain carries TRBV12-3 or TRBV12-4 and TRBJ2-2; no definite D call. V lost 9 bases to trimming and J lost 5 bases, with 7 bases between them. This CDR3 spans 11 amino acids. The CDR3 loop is CASARTGELFF. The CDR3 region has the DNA TGTGCCAGTGCTAGGACCGGGGAGCTGTTTTTT.

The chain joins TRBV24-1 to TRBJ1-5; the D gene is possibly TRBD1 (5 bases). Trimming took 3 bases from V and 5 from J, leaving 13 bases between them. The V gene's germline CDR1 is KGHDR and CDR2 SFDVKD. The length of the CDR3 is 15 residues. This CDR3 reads CATSDVTGPDQPQHF. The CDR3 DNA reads TGTGCCACCAGTGATGTAACAGGCCCCGATCAGCCCCAGCATTTT.

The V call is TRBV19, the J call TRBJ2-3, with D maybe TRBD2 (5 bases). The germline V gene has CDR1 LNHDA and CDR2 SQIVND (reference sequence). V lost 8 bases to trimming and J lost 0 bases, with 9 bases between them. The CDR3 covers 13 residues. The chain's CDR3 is CASSEESTDTQYF. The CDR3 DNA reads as TGTGCCAGTTCGGAGGAGAGCACAGATACGCAGTATTTT. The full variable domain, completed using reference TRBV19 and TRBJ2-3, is DGGITQSPKYLFRKEGQNVTLSCEQNLNHDAMYWYRQDPGQGLRLIYYSQIVNDFQKGDIAEGYSVSREKKESFPLTVTSAQKNPTAFYLCASSEESTDTQYFGPGTRLTVL.

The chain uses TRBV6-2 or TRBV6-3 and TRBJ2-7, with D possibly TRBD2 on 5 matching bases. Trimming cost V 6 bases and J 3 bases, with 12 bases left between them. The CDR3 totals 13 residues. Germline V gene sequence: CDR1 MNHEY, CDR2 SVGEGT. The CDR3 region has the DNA TGTGCCAGCAGCCCCAGCGGCAGCTACGAGCAGTACTTC. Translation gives CASSPSGSYEQYF.

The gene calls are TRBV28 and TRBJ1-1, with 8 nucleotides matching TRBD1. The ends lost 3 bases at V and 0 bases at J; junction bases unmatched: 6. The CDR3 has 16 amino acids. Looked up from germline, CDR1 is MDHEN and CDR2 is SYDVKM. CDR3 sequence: CASSFGTGALNTEAFF. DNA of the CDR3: TGTGCCAGCAGTTTCGGGACAGGAGCCTTGAACACTGAAGCTTTCTTT.

The CDR3: CASSLTPGQGSGYTF. The CDR3 DNA reads as TGTGCCAGCAGCCTAACTCCGGGACAGGGCTCGGGCTACACCTTC. This rearrangement joins TRBV7-2 to TRBJ1-2, with 9 nucleotides matching TRBD1. J lost 8 bases, V lost 5 bases, and 12 bases had no gene match. This CDR3 contains 15 residues. Per the germline V gene, CDR1 is SGHTA and CDR2 is FQGNSA.

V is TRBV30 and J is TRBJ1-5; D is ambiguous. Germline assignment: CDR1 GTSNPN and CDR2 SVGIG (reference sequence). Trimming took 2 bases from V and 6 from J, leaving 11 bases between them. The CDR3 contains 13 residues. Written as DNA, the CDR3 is TGTGCCTGGAGTACTAGGGTGGCTCAGCCCCAGCATTTT. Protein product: CAWSTRVAQPQHF. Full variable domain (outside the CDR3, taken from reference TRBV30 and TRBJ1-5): SQTIHQWPATLVQPVGSPLSLECTVEGTSNPNLYWYRQAAGRGLQLLFYSVGIGQISSEVPQNLSASRPQDRQFILSSKKLLLSDSGFYLCAWSTRVAQPQHFGDGTRLSIL.

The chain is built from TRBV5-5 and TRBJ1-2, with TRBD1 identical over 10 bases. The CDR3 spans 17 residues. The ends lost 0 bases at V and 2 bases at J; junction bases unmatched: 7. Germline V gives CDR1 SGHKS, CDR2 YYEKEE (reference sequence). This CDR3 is CASSLATRQGANYGYTF. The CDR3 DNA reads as TGTGCCAGCAGCTTGGCCACTCGACAGGGGGCCAACTATGGCTACACCTTC.